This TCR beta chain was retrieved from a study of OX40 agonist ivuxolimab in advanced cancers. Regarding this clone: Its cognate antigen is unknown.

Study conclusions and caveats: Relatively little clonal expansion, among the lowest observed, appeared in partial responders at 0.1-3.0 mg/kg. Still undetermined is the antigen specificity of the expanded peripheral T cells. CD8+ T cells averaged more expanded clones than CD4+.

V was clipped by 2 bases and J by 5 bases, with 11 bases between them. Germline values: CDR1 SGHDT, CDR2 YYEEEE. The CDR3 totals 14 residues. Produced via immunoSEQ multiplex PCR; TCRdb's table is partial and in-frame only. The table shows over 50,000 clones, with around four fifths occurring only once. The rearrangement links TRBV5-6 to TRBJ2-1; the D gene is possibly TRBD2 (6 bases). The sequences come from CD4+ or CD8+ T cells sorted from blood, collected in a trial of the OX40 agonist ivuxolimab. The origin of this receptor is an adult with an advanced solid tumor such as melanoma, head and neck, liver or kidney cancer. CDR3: CASSFGGGNNEQFF. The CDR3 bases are TGTGCCAGCAGCTTCGGTGGAGGGAACAATGAGCAGTTCTTC. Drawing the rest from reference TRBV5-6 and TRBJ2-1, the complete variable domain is DAGVTQSPTHLIKTRGQQVTLRCSPKSGHDTVSWYQQALGQGPQFIFQYYEEEERQRGNFPDRFSGHQFPNYSSELNVNALLLGDSALYLCASSFGGGNNEQFFGPGTRLTVL.